Described below is a single T cell receptor (beta chain) sequence and its context. Its antigen is not known. This sample was taken from a study of OX40 agonist ivuxolimab in advanced cancers. Turning to the study itself: The group had a mean age of about 60 years, ranged from about 23 to 85, and was just under 85% male. Study-wide findings and caveats: Among T cells, CD8+ cells averaged more expanded clones than CD4+ cells.

The data were produced by immunoSEQ multiplex PCR, yet TCRdb's version contains in-frame clones alone and is incomplete. The table lists tens of thousands of clones, about 85% of them singletons. CDR3 size: 13 residues. Germline CDR1 MNHEY, CDR2 SVGAGI. V lost 6 bases and J 7 bases, leaving 13 bases between the germline ends. Collection of blood occurred at baseline, at cycle 4 day 1, and at cycle 7 day 1. The chain uses TRBV6-5 and TRBJ1-3; tentatively, D is TRBD1 (5 bases). The source was CD4+ or CD8+ T cells sorted from blood, collected in a trial of the OX40 agonist ivuxolimab. This receptor was obtained from an adult with an advanced solid tumor such as melanoma, head and neck, liver or kidney cancer. The CDR3 loop is CASRTGVRNTIYF. In nucleotides, the CDR3 is TGTGCCAGCAGGACGGGGGTCCGTAACACCATATATTTT.